This T cell receptor beta chain was identified in a study of blood T cell repertoires in COVID-19. Enrolled through a virtual design, the participants were between about 18 and 100 years of age and came from approximately 25 US areas. The CDR3 totals 14 residues. Germline V gene lookup returns CDR1 ENHRY and CDR2 SYGVKD. The V gene lost 7 bases and the J gene lost 3 bases, with 12 bases spanning the gap. The assay was immunoSEQ multiplex PCR, and TCRdb's table has in-frame clones only and misses some. The table shows some 150,000 clones, with 83% occurring only once. V gene TRBV10-3 combines with J gene TRBJ2-2; D is possibly TRBD1 (5 bases). Sample: PBMCs or T cells enriched from blood (not recorded which). The clonotype comes from a woman in her forties or fifties who had recovered from COVID-19. The CDR3 sequence is CAIIDSPYTGELFF. The CDR3 region has the DNA TGTGCCATCATAGACAGCCCCTACACCGGGGAGCTGTTTTTT.